The source of this T cell receptor (beta chain) is a study of Ad26.COV2.S vaccination and SARS-CoV-2 variants. The CDR3 is 14 amino acids. CDR1 is SNHLY and CDR2 is FYNNEI in the germline V gene. V trimming: 6 bases; J trimming: 1 base; junction bases outside the gene matches: 5. The repertoire was sequenced with immunoSEQ multiplex PCR; TCRdb's copy has only in-frame clones and lacks some. The sample includes some 330,000 clones, roughly 90% of them seen just once. Treatment noted: roughly 20 received Ad26.COV2.S at low or high dose, single or two shots; five or six received placebo; per-sample allocation not given. Sampling was done on day 63 after the first vaccine or placebo injection.

Material: peripheral blood, obtained in a trial of Ad26.COV2.S vaccine versus placebo. The receptor's source is a person aged 18-60 years who received the Ad26.COV2.S COVID-19 vaccine or a placebo. The gene calls are TRBV2 and TRBJ2-7; 8 bases are a match to TRBD2. CDR3 sequence (DNA): TGTGCCAGCAGAACCGGGACTAGTTCCTACGAGCAGTACTTC. Translated: CASRTGTSSYEQYF.